This T cell receptor (beta chain) originates from a study of shared clonotypes between healthy human individuals. Naive CD8 populations comprised CD45RO-negative cells positively selected for CCR7, excluding terminally differentiated effector memory CD45RA+ cells. The donors, all of them Caucasian adults, lived in Nashville, Tennessee. With V trimmed by 6 bases and J by 4 bases, 9 bases remained unmatched. Germline CDR1 and CDR2: SGHTA and FQGNSA. The CDR3 runs to 14 residues. TCRdb's table, derived via immunoSEQ multiplex PCR, lists solely in-frame clones and lacks some. In the table there are 750,000 to 1,000,000 clones, 92% of which are singletons.

The chain combines TRBV7-2 with TRBJ2-7, with 7 bases fitting TRBD2. This sequence was found in a man aged 25 to 45 in good health. Material: naive CD8+ T cells sorted from blood. CDR3 amino acids: CASSPPGLFYEQYF. CDR3 bases: TGTGCCAGCAGTCCCCCGGGACTATTTTACGAGCAGTACTTC.